This TCR beta chain was recorded in a study of T cell responses to AZD1222 COVID-19 vaccine. Study-wide results and caveats: Females made up more of the donors, who were largely white British, and clonal diversity may have come out too low. Two AZD1222 administrations were followed by greater Spike-specific TCR breadth and depth.

The table lists this clone with a few counts. Its antigen is still unknown. Clones were read by immunoSEQ multiplex PCR, and TCRdb kept only the in-frame ones, dropping some. The table records approximately 170,000 clones, over 75% of them present only once. The sequencing used peripheral blood, collected on day 0 of AZD1222 vaccination. The sequence derives from an adult in good health.

In nucleotides, the CDR3 is TGTGCCAGCAGTTTATCGCGGGGTGGCACAGATACGCAGTATTTT. Translating it yields CASSLSRGGTDTQYF. The rearrangement uses TRBV28 and TRBJ2-3, with D possibly matching TRBD2 (6 bases). Germline V gene sequence: CDR1 MDHEN, CDR2 SYDVKM. V dropped 1 base and J dropped 1 base, with 9 bases sitting between them. The CDR3 contains 15 residues.